One and the same sample provided the 32 T cell receptor beta chains below, sequenced in a study of tumor-infiltrating lymphocytes in primary liver carcinoma. TCR beta cDNA was reverse-transcribed from about 500 ng of total RNA. The reaction used a constant-region primer and ProtoScript II reverse transcriptase. Modified slightly, ARM-PCR produced TCR beta libraries over three nested multiplex PCR rounds. A C-beta reverse primer was combined with TRBV1-TRBV30 forward primers in the first two PCR rounds, and each round had 9 to 10 cycles. Via MiXCR, TCRdb re-called the multiplex PCR reads, giving one row per CDR3 protein. The repertoire holds about 180,000 distinct CDR3 sequences, with 50% to 75% as singletons. The study extracted blood RNA from unsorted whole blood and also extracted germline DNA. The sequenced sample consisted of peripheral blood. These receptors all come from a man aged 35-49 years with primary liver carcinoma and hepatitis B virus infection.

This clonotype turned up a few times. V and J are TRBV30 and TRBJ2-1; D is undetermined. Germline V gene data show CDR1 as GTSNPN and CDR2 as SVGIG (reference sequence). The CDR3 is 11 residues long. Trimming took off 2 bases at V and 9 bases at J, with 8 bases between the two ends. The CDR3 reads CAWSPRREQFF. The CDR3 nucleotides are TGTGCCTGGAGTCCTCGACGTGAGCAGTTCTTC.

Comment on this clonotype: At one end, the junction sequence differs from germline, possibly due to a read error. The CDR3 coding sequence is TGTGGCAGCAGTTACCATCCACAGGGGGGGAACACTGAAGCTTTCTTT. This encodes CGSSYHPQGGNTEAFF. The J gene is TRBJ1-1, the V gene TRBV6-6; 8 bases map to TRBD1. The CDR3 has 16 amino acids. CDR1 and CDR2 (germline): MNHNY, SVGAGI (reference sequence).

Details on this clonotype: Its ends do not fully match the called genes, so a read error is possible. This chain connects TRBV5-4 to TRBJ1-4; maybe TRBD1 (6 bases). This CDR3 has 14 residues. Germline V gene lookup returns CDR1 SGHNT and CDR2 YYREEE (reference sequence). DNA for the CDR3: TGCGCCAGCATCCGACAGGAGACTAATGAAAAACTGTTTTTT. Amino acid sequence: CASIRQETNEKLFF.

V usage is TRBV18 and J usage is TRBJ2-7; 7 nucleotides align to TRBD1. The CDR3 runs 15 residues. Germline CDR1 KGHSH, CDR2 LQKENI. V was pared by 4 bases and J by 2 bases, with 8 bases of the junction left unmatched. CDR3 loop: CASSQPGQRTYEQYF. For the CDR3, the DNA is TGTGCCAGCTCACAACCGGGACAGCGAACCTACGAGCAGTACTTC.

About this clonotype itself: A read error may account for a junction end that differs from germline. The J gene is TRBJ1-1, the V gene TRBV11-1, with unresolved D. Germline loops: CDR1 SGHAT, CDR2 FQDESV (reference sequence). The CDR3 consists of 14 residues. The CDR3 spells CASSTGLGGTEAFF. In DNA, the CDR3 is TGTGCCAGCAGCACCGGACTGGGAGGCACTGAAGCATTCTTT.

In its sample, this clonotype was seen once. The chain carries TRBV11-2 and TRBJ2-2; D unclear. CDR1 SGHAT and CDR2 FQNNGV come from the germline V gene. The CDR3 covers 13 residues. Trimming removed 6 bases from V and 10 bases from J, with 15 bases in between. The CDR3 here is CASRWVLLAELFF. Here the CDR3 DNA reads TGTGCCAGCAGGTGGGTCCTTCTTGCGGAGCTGTTTTTT.

For this clonotype: An end of the junction differs from the germline gene, which may be a read error. The rearrangement links TRBV11-3 to TRBJ2-1, with 10 bases fitting TRBD2. Germline values: CDR1 SGHNT, CDR2 YENEEA. The CDR3 is made up of 14 amino acids. In DNA, the CDR3 is TGTGCCAGCAACTCCCTAGCGGGAGAGGGTGAGCAGTTATTC. Protein sequence: CASNSLAGEGEQLF.

With regard to this clonotype: The junction shows a germline mismatch at one end, possibly a read error. The J gene is TRBJ2-2, the V gene TRBV29-1; 8 bases align to TRBD1. Looked up from germline, CDR1 is SQVTM and CDR2 is ANQGSEA. The CDR3 is 18 residues long. The chain's CDR3 is CSVGDRGSLGRSTVELFF. As DNA, the CDR3 is TGCAGCGTTGGAGACAGGGGATCCCTCGGCCGAAGTACCGTGGAGCTGTTTTTT.

V and J are TRBV10-3 and TRBJ2-3, with no clear D. Germline CDR1 reads ENHRY; CDR2 reads SYGVKD. Trimming cost V 9 bases and J 1 base, with 11 bases left between them. The CDR3 has 13 residues. The CDR3 DNA follows: TGTGCCATAATTCCTGCGGGCACAGATACGCAGTATTTT. This gives the protein CAIIPAGTDTQYF.

The chain recombines TRBV11-2 with TRBJ2-3; D possibly uses TRBD1 or TRBD2 (5 bases each). The V end lost 6 bases, the J end lost 3 bases, and 16 bases lay between the germline ends. The CDR3 extends over 15 amino acids. In germline, CDR1 is SGHAT, CDR2 FQNNGV. CDR3 protein: CASSSPRDGTDTQYF. CDR3 bases: TGTGCCAGCAGTTCACCTCGGGACGGTACAGATACGCAGTATTTT.

This clonotype occurred many times. The chain has TRBV6-5 and TRBJ1-2, with D tentatively TRBD1 (5 bases). CDR1 is MNHEY, CDR2 SVGAGI, per germline. This CDR3 contains 13 residues. Trimming pared 11 bases from V and 1 base from J, leaving 14 bases between. The CDR3 bases are TGTGCCGCATCTCGGGGGGATAACTATGGCTACACCTTC. Amino acids: CAASRGDNYGYTF.

In this sample, this clonotype turned up many times. V and J are TRBV11-3 and TRBJ2-1; 7 bases map to TRBD2. This CDR3 has 17 amino acids. V trimming: 2 bases; J trimming: 5 bases; junction bases outside the gene matches: 12. Germline values: CDR1 SGHNT, CDR2 YENEEA. This CDR3 reads CASSLTSAGVGDNEQFF. The CDR3 nucleotides are TGTGCCAGCAGCTTAACTTCGGCGGGAGTAGGCGACAATGAGCAGTTCTTC.

About this clonotype: Given a much more abundant clone one base away, this may be a read error. The chain joins TRBV29-1 to TRBJ2-1; 11 bases are a match to TRBD2. The CDR3 covers 15 residues. J was trimmed by 10 bases and V by 4 bases; bases with no gene match: 12. Germline values: CDR1 SQVTM, CDR2 ANQGSEA. This chain's CDR3 is CSVGLLAGGLAEQFF. Written as DNA, the CDR3 is TGCAGCGTTGGGTTATTAGCGGGAGGGCTGGCGGAGCAGTTCTTC.

This clonotype has ten or more counts. The chain links TRBV11-1 to TRBJ2-2, with D unclear. The CDR3 is made up of 15 amino acids. Germline V lookup: CDR1 SGHAT, CDR2 FQDESV (reference sequence). Between the trimmed V and J ends, which lost 3 bases and 0 bases, there was a span of 8 bases. DNA of the CDR3: TGTGCCAGCAGCTTGGTGTCCGCGAACACCGGGGAGCTGTTTTTT. Translating gives CASSLVSANTGELFF.

As regards this clonotype: As the CDR3 is not closed by the conserved phenylalanine or tryptophan, this likely results from a read error. The V call is TRBV6-5, the J call TRBJ2-7, with 9 bases fitting TRBD1. V shed 5 bases, J shed 4 bases, and the junction held 6 bases outside the gene matches. The CDR3 runs 14 residues. Looked up from germline, CDR1 is MNHEY and CDR2 is SVGAGI. CDR3 protein: CASSLRDRDYEQYS. Here the CDR3 DNA reads TGTGCCAGCAGTCTCCGGGACAGGGATTACGAGCAGTACTCC.

The table lists this clonotype with a few counts. The V gene is TRBV12-3 or TRBV12-4, the J gene TRBJ2-1, with 11 bases that match TRBD2. With V trimmed by 6 bases and J by 2 bases, 3 bases remained unmatched. The CDR3 spans 15 residues. DNA of the CDR3: TGTGCCAGCAGCGCGACTAGCGGGACCTACAATGAGCAGTTCTTC. Its translation is CASSATSGTYNEQFF.

This clonotype came up a few times. The rearrangement links TRBV4-1 to TRBJ2-1, with no clear D. Trimming took off 1 base at V and 0 bases at J, with 10 bases between the two ends. Looked up from germline, CDR1 is MGHRA and CDR2 is YSYEKL. This CDR3 contains 16 residues. CDR3 loop: CASSQAGQSSYNEQFF. The CDR3 nucleotides are TGCGCCAGCAGCCAAGCGGGTCAGAGCTCCTACAATGAGCAGTTCTTC.

About this clonotype itself: Since no conserved phenylalanine or tryptophan closes the CDR3, a read error is the likely cause. V is TRBV11-2 and J is TRBJ2-5, with 7 bases matching TRBD2. The CDR3 has 15 residues. The V gene's germline CDR1 is SGHAT and CDR2 FQNNGV. The V gene end was trimmed by 8 bases and the J gene end by 3 bases; junction bases not matched to a gene: 12. The CDR3 nucleotides are TGTGCCAGCGGGGACCCCGGGACTACTAAAGAGACCCAGTACCTC. Protein sequence: CASGDPGTTKETQYL.

This clonotype has more than one count but fewer than ten. The genes are TRBV4-1 and TRBJ2-2; possible D gene TRBD2, 6 bases. The CDR3 has 16 amino acids. V lost 3 bases and J 5 bases, leaving 16 bases between the germline ends. Germline assignment: CDR1 MGHRA and CDR2 YSYEKL. CDR3 sequence (DNA): TGCGCCAGCAGCCATCCCGTAAAGGGGAGGACCGGGGAGCTGTTTTTT. This gives the protein CASSHPVKGRTGELFF.

Written as DNA, the CDR3 is TGTGCCAGCAGCTTAGCCCTATTGGGGGCCCCCTCCTACAATGAGCAGTTCTTC. This codes for CASSLALLGAPSYNEQFF. The rearrangement links TRBV7-9 to TRBJ2-1; D may be TRBD1 (6 bases). The germline CDR1 and CDR2 sequences are SEHNR and FQNEAQ (reference sequence). V lost 0 bases and J lost 0, with 15 bases in between. The CDR3 is made up of 18 amino acids.

With respect to this clonotype: A much larger clone differs by one base, so this may be a read error. The chain combines TRBV4-2 with TRBJ1-6, with D possibly TRBD1 on 6 matching bases. The CDR3 is 16 amino acids. The ends were cut back, 3 bases at V and 6 bases at J, with 15 bases in the middle. Germline V gene lookup returns CDR1 LGHNA and CDR2 YNFKEQ. CDR3 sequence (DNA): TGTGCCAGCAGCCATGCGGCCGGACAGATTAATTCACCCCTCCACTTT. Its protein product is CASSHAAGQINSPLHF.

Regarding this clonotype: This may arise from a read error, as a much more abundant clone is one base away. J is TRBJ2-1 and V is TRBV11-2; no definite D call. Germline CDR1 reads SGHAT; CDR2 reads FQNNGV. The length of the CDR3 is 12 residues. CDR3 bases: TGTGCCAGCGGCTTAGATTTGCGTGAGCAGTTCTTC. Amino acid sequence: CASGLDLREQFF.

With regard to this clonotype: A clone one base away is much larger, so this may be a read error. This CDR3 is CTSSLASGRTGETQYF. The CDR3 coding sequence is TGTACCAGCAGTTTAGCTAGCGGGAGGACCGGAGAGACCCAGTACTTC. The rearrangement joins TRBV12-3 or TRBV12-4 to TRBJ2-5, with TRBD2 matching 11 bases. The CDR3 runs to 16 residues.

J is TRBJ1-2 and V is TRBV13, with TRBD1 identical over 10 bases. CDR3 length: 15 residues. J was trimmed by 8 bases and V by 4 bases; bases with no gene match: 10. Germline assignment: CDR1 PRHDT and CDR2 FYEKMQ (reference sequence). The CDR3 reads CASSSLDRGLGGYTF. The DNA for the CDR3 is TGTGCCAGCAGCTCCCTCGACAGGGGGCTGGGCGGCTACACCTTC.

For this clonotype: No conserved phenylalanine or tryptophan ends this CDR3, so it is likely a read error. V and J are TRBV11-1 and TRBJ2-2; D remains ambiguous. Trimming cost V 3 bases and J 11 bases, with 19 bases left between them. CDR1 and CDR2 from the germline V gene are SGHAT and FQDESV (reference sequence). The CDR3 loop spans 15 amino acids. As DNA, the CDR3 is TGTGCCAGCAGCTTGGTGGCTCTAGGGTTCGGAGAGCTGTTTCTT. Protein product: CASSLVALGFGELFL.

The J gene is TRBJ1-4, the V gene TRBV5-4; a possible D gene is TRBD1 (6 bases). From germline, CDR1 is SGHNT and CDR2 YYREEE (reference sequence). The CDR3 is 15 amino acids. The V end was cut by 4 bases, the J end by 8 bases, with 18 bases between. The CDR3 DNA reads TGTGCCAGCAGCCTTTCGGGGGCGCGGGCGGAAAAACTGTTTTTT. This translates into CASSLSGARAEKLFF.

The chain couples TRBV4-1 to TRBJ1-1; perhaps TRBD1 as D (6 bases). Looked up from germline, CDR1 is MGHRA and CDR2 is YSYEKL. The CDR3 consists of 15 residues. With 5 bases removed from V and 6 bases from J, the gap between germline ends came to 19 bases. The CDR3 DNA is TGCGCCAGCAGCTCTAGGGGGGCAGGGGTTCCTGAAGCTTTCTTT. Protein product: CASSSRGAGVPEAFF.

This chain uses TRBV10-2 with TRBJ1-2, with TRBD1 identical over 9 bases. This CDR3 is 12 amino acids long. CDR1 and CDR2 (germline): WSHSY, SAAADI. V was pared by 6 bases and J by 7 bases, with 3 bases of the junction left unmatched. The CDR3 region has the DNA TGCGCCAGCAGCCCGACAGGGGGTGGCTACACCTTC. Its translation: CASSPTGGGYTF.

At least ten counts were recorded for this clonotype. The gene calls are TRBV11-1 and TRBJ2-1; no clear D. V shed 3 bases and J shed 3 bases, with 12 bases lying between them. CDR3 size: 15 residues. Germline-derived CDR1 and CDR2 are SGHAT and FQDESV (reference sequence). CDR3 amino acids: CASSFTTGRYNEQFF. DNA of the CDR3: TGTGCCAGCAGCTTCACGACGGGCCGCTACAATGAGCAGTTCTTC.

This clonotype has more than one count but fewer than ten. The chain is built from TRBV6-5 and TRBJ2-7; TRBD1 aligns across 10 bases. This CDR3 has 14 residues. Germline values: CDR1 MNHEY, CDR2 SVGAGI. Trimming cost V 6 bases and J 3 bases; bases outside gene matches: 5. In nucleotides, the CDR3 is TGTGCCAGCAGACTCGGGACAGGGGTCTACGAGCAGTACTTC. It yields the protein CASRLGTGVYEQYF.

The chain joins TRBV7-9 to TRBJ2-7, with TRBD2 matching 9 bases. This CDR3 contains 14 residues. Trimming removed 3 bases from V and 2 bases from J; junction bases left unmatched: 2. CDR1 SEHNR and CDR2 FQNEAQ come from the germline V gene (reference sequence). The chain's CDR3 is CASSFSGRTYEQYF. CDR3 DNA sequence: TGTGCCAGCAGCTTTAGCGGGAGAACCTACGAGCAGTACTTC.

In its sample, this clonotype was seen many times. The genes are TRBV29-1 and TRBJ2-5; 9 bases match TRBD2. Germline CDR1 SQVTM, CDR2 ANQGSEA. This CDR3 has 13 residues. Trimming at V came to 7 bases and at J to 2 bases, leaving 5 bases not matched to a gene. CDR3 bases: TGCAGCGGATACCTAGCGGGGCAAGAGACCCAGTACTTC. This encodes CSGYLAGQETQYF.